Described below is a single TCR beta chain sequence and its context. V gave up 4 bases and J gave up 10 bases; unmatched junction bases: 9. Germline CDR1 is MNHNS and CDR2 is SASEGT. The CDR3 totals 13 residues. This specimen belongs to a study of shared clonotypes between healthy human individuals. Study background: The donors, two women and a few men, were aged 18 to 49.

The material for each subset, its genomic DNA, was split evenly across several immunoSEQ plates. Unsorted PBMC DNA went through sequencing on ten immunoSEQ deep assay plates. Here immunoSEQ multiplex PCR was the method, and the copy in TCRdb shows in-frame clones only, minus some. The repertoire holds approximately 510,000 clones, with approximately 79% as singletons. J is TRBJ1-1 and V is TRBV6-1; 7 bases map to TRBD1. Sequencing used PBMCs. This TCR derives from a woman in her 40s in good health. Some clones in this sample may be carry-over from other donors' samples. The CDR3 protein is CASSVERQGRAFF. The CDR3 DNA follows: TGTGCCAGCAGTGTTGAACGACAGGGAAGAGCTTTCTTT.